This TCR beta chain stems from a study of cytomegalovirus exposure and HLA in healthy donors. The wider study: Earlier findings included over 90 million unique TCR beta sequences obtained from 150 million to 200 million T cells. Study-wide results and limits: Presence/absence analyses treated sequencing depth as roughly uniform across donors. Of the V segments, some could not be distinguished, including TRBV6-2 and TRBV6-3, and were excluded.

V was shortened by 7 bases and J by 0 bases, with 33 bases between the two germline ends. This CDR3 is built from 20 residues. Germline V gene data show CDR1 as GTSNPN and CDR2 as SVGIG (reference sequence). The study sampled nominally healthy donors, though unrecorded immune exposures were likely. As regards this clone: Antigen: not known.

In the PCR, 60 Vbeta and 13 Jbeta primers were used. The repertoire was sequenced with immunoSEQ multiplex PCR; TCRdb's copy has only in-frame clones and lacks some. The table lists tens of thousands of clones. This sequence originates from a man aged 45-65 years in good health and CMV-seropositive. J is TRBJ1-1 and V is TRBV30; D uncertain. The sequenced sample was PBMCs. The CDR3, as DNA: TGTGCCTCCCAAGCGCCTCTTTCATCAATGGAGGCGTACATGAACACTGAAGCTTTCTTT. Its translation: CASQAPLSSMEAYMNTEAFF.